A selection of T cell receptor beta chains follows, all from one sample in a study of cytomegalovirus exposure and HLA in healthy donors. The assay was immunoSEQ multiplex PCR, and TCRdb's table has in-frame clones only and misses some. The data contain more than 50,000 clones, 90% to 95% of them singletons. Input material: PBMCs. These receptors all come from a man aged 18 to 35 in good health and CMV-seronegative. Each CDR3 is given with its conserved first and last residue. Fields, in order: D gene, J gene, V gene, CDR3 protein, CDR3 DNA. D genes are given only for firm matches.

-	TRBJ1-2	TRBV4-3	CASSQEADAGGGGLYGYTF	TGCGCCAGCAGCCAAGAAGCTGACGCGGGGGGCGGTGGCTTATATGGCTACACCTTC
TRBD1	TRBJ1-2	TRBV6-1	CASSDRGTGWDYGYTF	TGTGCCAGCAGTGATCGCGGGACAGGGTGGGACTATGGCTACACCTTC
-	TRBJ1-1	TRBV28	CASSLPMNTEAFF	TGTGCCAGCAGTTTACCCATGAACACTGAAGCTTTCTTT
-	TRBJ1-1	TRBV6-5	CASTASLAAEAFF	TGTGCCAGCACAGCTTCCCTCGCGGCTGAAGCTTTCTTT
TRBD2	TRBJ2-2	TRBV9	CASSVGGSAYTGELFF	TGTGCCAGCAGCGTCGGCGGGAGCGCGTACACCGGGGAGCTGTTTTTT
-	TRBJ1-4	TRBV27	CASSLSGATNEKLFF	TGTGCCAGCAGCCTATCGGGGGCAACTAATGAAAAACTGTTTTTT
-	TRBJ1-1	TRBV12-5	CASGFLVSDLPGGNTEAFF	TGTGCTAGTGGTTTTCTCGTATCGGACTTACCCGGCGGGAACACTGAAGCTTTCTTT
-	TRBJ1-4	TRBV25-1	CASSEEGREKLFF	TGTGCCAGCAGTGAGGAGGGTAGGGAAAAACTGTTTTTT
-	TRBJ1-4	TRBV2	CASSPATGKNEKLFF	TGTGCCAGCAGTCCTGCGACAGGAAAAAATGAAAAACTGTTTTTT
-	TRBJ1-1	TRBV5-6	CASSSTTLKVTTEAFF	TGTGCCAGCAGCTCAACTACGCTTAAAGTCACGACTGAAGCTTTCTTT
TRBD1	TRBJ2-7	TRBV15	CATSRDRGQYEQYF	TGTGCCACCAGCAGAGATAGGGGGCAATACGAGCAGTACTTC
TRBD2	TRBJ2-7	TRBV11-3	CASSLIFMAGGPYEQYF	TGTGCCAGCAGCTTAATATTTATGGCGGGGGGCCCCTACGAGCAGTACTTC